These T cell receptor beta chains were read from a single sample in a study of blood T cell repertoires in COVID-19. This table comes from immunoSEQ multiplex PCR, and its TCRdb copy is limited to in-frame clones, with some not included. The repertoire holds hundreds of thousands of clones, with under 90% as singletons. The sequencing input was peripheral blood. The receptors were gathered from a middle-aged woman with active or convalescent COVID-19. Each CDR3 is given without its conserved first and last residue. Each record gives: V gene, J gene, CDR3 protein.

TRBV2	TRBJ2-2	ASGWTGNTGELF
TRBV6-4	TRBJ2-3	ASSDSTSGGADTQY
TRBV24-1	TRBJ2-1	ATSDPAGTSGRDNEQF
TRBV7-2	TRBJ1-2	ASSLAEANGYT
TRBV3-1/TRBV3-2	TRBJ2-1	ASSPTRRRDPYNEQF
TRBV6-4	TRBJ1-1	ASSRGTGDPTEAF
TRBV3-1/TRBV3-2	TRBJ2-7	ASSRTSGSSYEQY
TRBV5-5	TRBJ2-2	ASSLEPAGELF
TRBV7-3	TRBJ2-2	ASSTTSGRGTGELF
TRBV27	TRBJ2-3	ASSLGLGLHTDTQY
TRBV9	TRBJ2-2	ASSATAGTVNTGELF
TRBV27	TRBJ2-7	ASRHAPIPPGQGALVYEQY
TRBV5-6	TRBJ1-2	ASSLYLQGRGYT
TRBV9	TRBJ1-4	ASSVGQTGSNEKLF
TRBV3-1/TRBV3-2	TRBJ1-1	ASSHDRGRWYTEAF
TRBV27	TRBJ1-3	ASRALSGNTIY
TRBV6-5	TRBJ1-2	ASMKIGGDYGYT
TRBV4-1	TRBJ2-7	ASSQDTTGGGLSYEQY
TRBV5-1	TRBJ1-5	ASSLTPSTASNQPQH
TRBV19	TRBJ2-5	ASSREYQETQY
TRBV24-1	TRBJ1-4	ATSAAADYNEKLF
TRBV28	TRBJ1-1	ASSPHILEAF